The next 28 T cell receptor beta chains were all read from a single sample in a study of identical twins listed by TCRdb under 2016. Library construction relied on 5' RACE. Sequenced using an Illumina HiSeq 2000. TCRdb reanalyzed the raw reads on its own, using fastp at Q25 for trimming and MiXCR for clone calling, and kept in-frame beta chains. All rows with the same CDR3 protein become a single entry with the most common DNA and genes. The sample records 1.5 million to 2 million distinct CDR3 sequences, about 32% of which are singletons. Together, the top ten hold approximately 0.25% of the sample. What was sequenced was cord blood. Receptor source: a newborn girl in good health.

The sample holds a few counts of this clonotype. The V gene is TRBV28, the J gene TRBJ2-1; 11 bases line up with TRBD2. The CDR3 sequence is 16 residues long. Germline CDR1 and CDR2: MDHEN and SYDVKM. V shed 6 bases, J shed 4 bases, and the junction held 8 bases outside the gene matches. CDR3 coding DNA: TGTGCCAGCAGAAAACTAGCGGGAGTTCGGTACAATGAGCAGTTCTTC. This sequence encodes CASRKLAGVRYNEQFF.

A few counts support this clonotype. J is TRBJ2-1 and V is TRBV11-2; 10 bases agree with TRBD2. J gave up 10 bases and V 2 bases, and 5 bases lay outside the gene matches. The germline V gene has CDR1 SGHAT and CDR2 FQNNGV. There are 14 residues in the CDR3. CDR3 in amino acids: CASSLSGGGEEQFF. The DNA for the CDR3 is TGTGCCAGCAGCTTAAGCGGGGGGGGAGAGGAGCAGTTCTTC.

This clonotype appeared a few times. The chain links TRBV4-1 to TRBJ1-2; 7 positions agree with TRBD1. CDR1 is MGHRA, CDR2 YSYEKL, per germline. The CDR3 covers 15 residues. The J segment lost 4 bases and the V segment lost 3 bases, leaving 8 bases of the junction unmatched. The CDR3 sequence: CASSHPNDRAYGYTF. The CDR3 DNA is TGCGCCAGCAGCCATCCCAACGACAGGGCCTATGGCTACACCTTC.

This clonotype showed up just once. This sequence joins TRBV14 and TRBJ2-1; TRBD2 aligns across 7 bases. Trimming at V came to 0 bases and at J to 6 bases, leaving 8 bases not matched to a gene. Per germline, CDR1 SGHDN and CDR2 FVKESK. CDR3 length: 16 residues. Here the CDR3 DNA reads TGTGCCAGCAGCCAAGATCTGGGGGAGGGCCCCAATGAGCAGTTCTTC. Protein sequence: CASSQDLGEGPNEQFF.

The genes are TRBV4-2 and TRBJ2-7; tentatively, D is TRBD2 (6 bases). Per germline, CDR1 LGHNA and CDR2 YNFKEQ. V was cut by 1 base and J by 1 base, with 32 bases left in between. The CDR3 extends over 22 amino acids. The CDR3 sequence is CASSQGVGALSSALAASYEQYF. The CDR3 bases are TGTGCCAGCAGCCAAGGAGTTGGGGCTCTCTCTAGCGCCTTAGCAGCTTCCTACGAGCAGTACTTC.

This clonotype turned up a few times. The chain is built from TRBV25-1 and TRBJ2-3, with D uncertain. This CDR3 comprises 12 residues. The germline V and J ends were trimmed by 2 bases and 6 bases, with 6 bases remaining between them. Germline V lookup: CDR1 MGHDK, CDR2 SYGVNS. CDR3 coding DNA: TGTGCCAGCAGTGAAAGGCTGGATACGCAGTATTTT. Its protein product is CASSERLDTQYF.

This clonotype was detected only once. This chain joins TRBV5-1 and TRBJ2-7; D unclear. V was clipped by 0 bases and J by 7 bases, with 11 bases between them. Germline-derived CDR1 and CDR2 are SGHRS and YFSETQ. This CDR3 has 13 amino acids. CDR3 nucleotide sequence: TGCGCCAGCAGCTTGGCCGCGTGGAATGAGCAGTACTTC. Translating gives CASSLAAWNEQYF.

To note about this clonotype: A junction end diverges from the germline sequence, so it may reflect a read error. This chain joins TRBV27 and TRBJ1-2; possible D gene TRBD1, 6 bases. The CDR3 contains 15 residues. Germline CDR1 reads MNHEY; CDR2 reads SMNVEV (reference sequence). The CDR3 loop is CASSLVFGGDYGCTF. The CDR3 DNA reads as TGTGCCAGCAGTTTAGTCTTTGGGGGCGACTATGGCTGCACCTTC.

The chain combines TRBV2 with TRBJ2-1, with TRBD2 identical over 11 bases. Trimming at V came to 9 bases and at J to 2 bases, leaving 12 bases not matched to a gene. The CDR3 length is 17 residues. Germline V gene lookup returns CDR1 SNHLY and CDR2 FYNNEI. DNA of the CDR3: TGTGCCAGGAATCGACTTACTAGCGGGAGCCCCTACAATGAGCAGTTCTTC. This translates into CARNRLTSGSPYNEQFF.

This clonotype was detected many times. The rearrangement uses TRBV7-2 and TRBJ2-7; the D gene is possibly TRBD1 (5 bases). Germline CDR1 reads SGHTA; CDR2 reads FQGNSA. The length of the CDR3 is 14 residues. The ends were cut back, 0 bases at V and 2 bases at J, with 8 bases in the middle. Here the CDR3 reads CASSLAGAPYEQYF. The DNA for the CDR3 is TGTGCCAGCAGCTTAGCAGGGGCCCCCTACGAGCAGTACTTC.

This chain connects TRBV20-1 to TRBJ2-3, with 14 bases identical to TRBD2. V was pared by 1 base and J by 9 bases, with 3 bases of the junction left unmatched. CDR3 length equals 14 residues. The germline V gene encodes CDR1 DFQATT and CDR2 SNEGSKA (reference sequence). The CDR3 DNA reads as TGCAGTGCTAGAGTTAGACTAGCGGGGGGGACGCAGTATTTT. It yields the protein CSARVRLAGGTQYF.

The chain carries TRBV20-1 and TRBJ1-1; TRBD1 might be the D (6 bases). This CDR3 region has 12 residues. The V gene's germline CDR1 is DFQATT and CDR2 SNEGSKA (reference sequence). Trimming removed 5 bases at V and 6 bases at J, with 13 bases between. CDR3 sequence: CSAETEGAEAFF. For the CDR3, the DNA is TGCAGTGCTGAGACAGAGGGGGCTGAAGCTTTCTTT.

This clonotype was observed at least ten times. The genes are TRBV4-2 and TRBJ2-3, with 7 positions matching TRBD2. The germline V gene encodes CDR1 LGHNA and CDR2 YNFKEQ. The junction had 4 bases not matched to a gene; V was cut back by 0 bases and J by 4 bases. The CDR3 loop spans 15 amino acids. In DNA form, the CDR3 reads TGTGCCAGCAGCCAAGACTCAAGCGGGGCAGATACGCAGTATTTT. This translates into CASSQDSSGADTQYF.

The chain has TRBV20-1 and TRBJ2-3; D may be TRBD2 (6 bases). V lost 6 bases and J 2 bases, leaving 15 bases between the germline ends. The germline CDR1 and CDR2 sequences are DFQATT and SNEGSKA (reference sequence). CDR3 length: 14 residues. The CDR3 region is CSAGGLKYTDTQYF. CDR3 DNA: TGCAGTGCGGGGGGACTGAAATACACAGATACGCAGTATTTT.

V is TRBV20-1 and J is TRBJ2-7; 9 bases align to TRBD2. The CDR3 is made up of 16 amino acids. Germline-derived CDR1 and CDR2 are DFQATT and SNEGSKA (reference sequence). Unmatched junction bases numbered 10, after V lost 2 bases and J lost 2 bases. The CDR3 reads CSARPLLAGTPYEQYF. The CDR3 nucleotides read TGCAGTGCTAGACCCCTCCTAGCGGGGACCCCCTACGAGCAGTACTTC.

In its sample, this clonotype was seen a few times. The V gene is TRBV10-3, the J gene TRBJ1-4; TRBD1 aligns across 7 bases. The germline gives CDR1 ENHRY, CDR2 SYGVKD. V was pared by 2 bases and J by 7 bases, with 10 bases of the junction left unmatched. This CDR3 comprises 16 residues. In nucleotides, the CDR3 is TGTGCCATCAGTGAGCCCCGACTCCAGGGGGGTGAAAAACTGTTTTTT. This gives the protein CAISEPRLQGGEKLFF.

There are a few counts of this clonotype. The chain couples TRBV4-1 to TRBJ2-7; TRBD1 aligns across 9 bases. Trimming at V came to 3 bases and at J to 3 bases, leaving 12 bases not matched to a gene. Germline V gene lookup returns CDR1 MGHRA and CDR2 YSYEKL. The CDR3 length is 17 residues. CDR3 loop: CASSHEPDRGGIYEQYF. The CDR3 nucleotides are TGCGCCAGCAGCCACGAACCTGACAGGGGGGGGATCTACGAGCAGTACTTC.

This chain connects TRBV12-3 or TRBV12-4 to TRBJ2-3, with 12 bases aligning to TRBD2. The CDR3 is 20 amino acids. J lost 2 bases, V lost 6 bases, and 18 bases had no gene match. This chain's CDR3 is CASRPLLLAGGPSSTDTQYF. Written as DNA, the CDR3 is TGTGCCAGCAGGCCTCTCCTGCTAGCGGGAGGGCCCTCTTCCACAGATACGCAGTATTTT.

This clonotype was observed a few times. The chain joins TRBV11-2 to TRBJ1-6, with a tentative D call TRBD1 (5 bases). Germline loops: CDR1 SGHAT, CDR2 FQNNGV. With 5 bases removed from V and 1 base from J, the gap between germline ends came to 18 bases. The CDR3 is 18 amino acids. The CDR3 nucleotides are TGTGCCAGCAGCCCCTGGCCCCTGGAGGGGTCCTATAATTCACCCCTCCACTTT. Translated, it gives CASSPWPLEGSYNSPLHF.

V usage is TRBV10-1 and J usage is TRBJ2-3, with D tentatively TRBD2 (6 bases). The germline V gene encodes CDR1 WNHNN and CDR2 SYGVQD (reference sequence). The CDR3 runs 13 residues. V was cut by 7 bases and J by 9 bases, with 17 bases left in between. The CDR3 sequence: CASTETVRGTQYF. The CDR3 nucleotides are TGCGCCAGCACCGAAACGGTGCGGGGAACGCAGTATTTT.

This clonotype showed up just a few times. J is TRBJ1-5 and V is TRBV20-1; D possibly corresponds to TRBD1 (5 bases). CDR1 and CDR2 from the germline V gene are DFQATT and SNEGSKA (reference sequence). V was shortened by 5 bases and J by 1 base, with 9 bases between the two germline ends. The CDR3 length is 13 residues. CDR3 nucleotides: TGCAGTGCTGGGGGGTCGAGCAATCAGCCCCAGCATTTT. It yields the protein CSAGGSSNQPQHF.

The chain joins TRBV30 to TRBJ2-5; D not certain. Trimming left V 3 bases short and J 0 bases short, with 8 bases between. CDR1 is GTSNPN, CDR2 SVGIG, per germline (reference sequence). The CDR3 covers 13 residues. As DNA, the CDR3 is TGTGCCTGGAGAGCTATGTACCAAGAGACCCAGTACTTC. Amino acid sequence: CAWRAMYQETQYF.

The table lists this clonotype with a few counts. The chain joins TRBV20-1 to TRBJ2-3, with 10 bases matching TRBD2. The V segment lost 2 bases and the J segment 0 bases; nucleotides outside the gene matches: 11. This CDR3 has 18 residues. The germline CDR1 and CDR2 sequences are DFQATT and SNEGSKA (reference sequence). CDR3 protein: CSARFASGGILSTDTQYF. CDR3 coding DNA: TGCAGTGCTAGATTCGCTAGCGGGGGAATACTAAGCACAGATACGCAGTATTTT.

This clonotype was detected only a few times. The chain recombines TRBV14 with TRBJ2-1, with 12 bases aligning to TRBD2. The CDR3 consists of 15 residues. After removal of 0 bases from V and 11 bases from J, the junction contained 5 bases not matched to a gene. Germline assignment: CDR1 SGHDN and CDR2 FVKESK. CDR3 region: CASSQDIGLAGKQFF. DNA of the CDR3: TGTGCCAGCAGCCAAGATATAGGACTAGCGGGGAAGCAGTTCTTC.

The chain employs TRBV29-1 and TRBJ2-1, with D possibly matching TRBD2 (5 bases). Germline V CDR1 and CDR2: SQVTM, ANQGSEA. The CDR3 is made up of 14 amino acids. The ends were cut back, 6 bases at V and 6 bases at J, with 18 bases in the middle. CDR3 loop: CSVALKGEVNEQFF. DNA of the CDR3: TGCAGCGTAGCGCTTAAGGGAGAGGTCAATGAGCAGTTCTTC.

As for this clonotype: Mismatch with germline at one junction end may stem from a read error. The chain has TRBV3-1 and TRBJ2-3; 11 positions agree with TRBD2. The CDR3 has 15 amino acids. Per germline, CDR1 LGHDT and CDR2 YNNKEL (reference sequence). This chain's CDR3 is CASSQASGGTDAQYF. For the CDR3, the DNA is TGTGCCAGCAGCCAAGCTAGCGGGGGGACAGATGCGCAGTATTTT.

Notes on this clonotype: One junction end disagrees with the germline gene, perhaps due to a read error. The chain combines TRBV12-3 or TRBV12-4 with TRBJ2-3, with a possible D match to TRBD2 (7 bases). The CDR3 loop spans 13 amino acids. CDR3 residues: CASSYGRTDAQYF. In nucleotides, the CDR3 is TGTGCCAGCAGTTACGGGAGGACAGATGCGCAGTATTTT.

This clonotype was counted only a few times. The chain's CDR3 is CSVAGVDEQFF. The CDR3 DNA is TGCAGCGTTGCAGGGGTTGATGAGCAGTTCTTC. V and J are TRBV29-1 and TRBJ2-1, with a tentative D call TRBD1 (6 bases). Between the trimmed V and J ends, which lost 4 bases and 8 bases, there was a span of 9 bases. The CDR3 covers 11 residues. Germline values: CDR1 SQVTM, CDR2 ANQGSEA.